The rows below give T cell receptor beta chains drawn from one sample of a study of T cell repertoires in cytomegalovirus infection. No antigens are known for them. TCRdb re-called the reads with MiXCR, one entry per CDR3 protein. The sample lists tens of thousands of distinct CDR3 sequences, about 20% seen once, with approximately 17% in the top ten. Material: PBMCs, sequenced either directly or after in vitro stimulation (not recorded which). These TCRs come from a human donor in good health (CMV status not recorded). Some clones in this sample may be carry-over from other donors' samples. CDR3s include the opening cysteine and the closing phenylalanine or tryptophan. The order of the fields is clone size, D gene, V gene, J gene, CDR3 protein, CDR3 DNA. The D gene is left open where the match is weak. The size field is filled for only some rows; it gives once, few, many or a size class.

abundance: few
d_gene: NA
v_gene: TRBV9
j_gene: TRBJ1-1
CDR3aa: CASSVGIGAGNTEAFF
CDR3nt: TGTGCCAGCAGCGTAGGTATAGGGGCGGGGAACACTGAAGCTTTCTTT

abundance: many
d_gene: TRBD1
v_gene: TRBV28
j_gene: TRBJ1-3
CDR3aa: CASRPGGAGNTIYF
CDR3nt: TGTGCCAGCAGGCCAGGGGGCGCTGGAAACACCATATATTTT

abundance: many
d_gene: NA
v_gene: TRBV3-1
j_gene: TRBJ1-1
CDR3aa: CASSQSTLGTEAFF
CDR3nt: TGTGCCAGCAGCCAATCTACTTTGGGCACTGAAGCTTTCTTT

abundance: NA
d_gene: NA
v_gene: TRBV6-1
j_gene: TRBJ2-4
CDR3aa: CASSEQGLNIQYF
CDR3nt: TGTGCCAGCAGTGAACAAGGGTTAAACATTCAGTACTTC

abundance: many
d_gene: TRBD1
v_gene: TRBV24-1
j_gene: TRBJ2-2
CDR3aa: CATSDLTGGPNTGELFF
CDR3nt: TGTGCCACCAGTGATCTGACAGGGGGCCCGAACACCGGGGAGCTGTTTTTT

abundance: many
d_gene: NA
v_gene: TRBV7-2
j_gene: TRBJ2-6
CDR3aa: CASSFSATAGANVLTF
CDR3nt: TGTGCCAGCAGCTTTAGCGCCACAGCTGGGGCCAACGTCCTGACTTTC

abundance: NA
d_gene: TRBD2
v_gene: TRBV2
j_gene: TRBJ2-3
CDR3aa: CASSEGLAGGIDTQYF
CDR3nt: TGTGCCAGCAGTGAGGGGCTAGCGGGGGGGATAGATACGCAGTATTTT

abundance: NA
d_gene: TRBD1
v_gene: TRBV20-1
j_gene: TRBJ2-7
CDR3aa: CSARKGASHEQYF
CDR3nt: TGCAGTGCTAGAAAGGGGGCGTCTCACGAGCAGTACTTC

abundance: many
d_gene: TRBD1
v_gene: TRBV5-6
j_gene: TRBJ1-3
CDR3aa: CASSLGPPTGPGNTIYF
CDR3nt: TGTGCCAGCAGCTTGGGTCCCCCGACAGGGCCTGGAAACACCATATATTTT

abundance: many
d_gene: NA
v_gene: TRBV4-1
j_gene: TRBJ2-1
CDR3aa: CASAPGDSYNEQFF
CDR3nt: TGCGCCAGCGCCCCAGGGGATTCCTACAATGAGCAGTTCTTC

abundance: few
d_gene: TRBD2
v_gene: TRBV4-1
j_gene: TRBJ2-2
CDR3aa: CASSQGLAGASGELFF
CDR3nt: TGCGCCAGCAGCCAAGGACTAGCGGGAGCTAGCGGGGAGCTGTTTTTT

abundance: few
d_gene: NA
v_gene: TRBV28
j_gene: TRBJ1-2
CDR3aa: CASSPIKTAPVHGYTF
CDR3nt: TGTGCCAGCAGTCCTATTAAGACAGCTCCAGTTCATGGCTACACCTTC

abundance: few
d_gene: NA
v_gene: TRBV6-6
j_gene: TRBJ2-3
CDR3aa: CASSPASIGVTDTQYF
CDR3nt: TGTGCCAGCAGCCCGGCGTCGATCGGCGTCACAGATACGCAGTATTTT

abundance: few
d_gene: NA
v_gene: TRBV7-2
j_gene: TRBJ1-1
CDR3aa: CASSLLRGQTEAFF
CDR3nt: TGTGCCAGCAGCTTACTCCGGGGGCAGACAGAAGCTTTCTTT

abundance: many
d_gene: TRBD2
v_gene: TRBV7-2
j_gene: TRBJ2-3
CDR3aa: CASSDGLAGGADTQYF
CDR3nt: TGTGCCAGCAGCGATGGACTAGCGGGAGGTGCAGATACGCAGTATTTT

abundance: many
d_gene: TRBD1
v_gene: TRBV7-2
j_gene: TRBJ1-1
CDR3aa: CASSPKTGSVEAFF
CDR3nt: TGTGCCAGCAGCCCCAAGACAGGGAGCGTTGAAGCTTTCTTT

abundance: few
d_gene: NA
v_gene: TRBV28
j_gene: TRBJ1-1
CDR3aa: CASSFRRNTEAFF
CDR3nt: TGTGCCAGCAGTTTTAGGAGGAACACTGAAGCTTTCTTT

abundance: NA
d_gene: TRBD2
v_gene: TRBV29-1
j_gene: TRBJ2-3
CDR3aa: CSVVSGTSGGRGYF
CDR3nt: TGCAGCGTTGTCTCCGGGACTAGCGGGGGCAGGGGGTATTTT

abundance: NA
d_gene: TRBD1
v_gene: TRBV18
j_gene: TRBJ1-5
CDR3aa: CASSPDRGGNQPQHF
CDR3nt: TGTGCCAGCTCACCCGACAGGGGAGGCAATCAGCCCCAGCATTTT

abundance: many
d_gene: NA
v_gene: TRBV7-9
j_gene: TRBJ1-2
CDR3aa: CASSLVQFTGGYYGYTF
CDR3nt: TGTGCCAGCAGCTTAGTACAGTTCACAGGAGGTTACTATGGCTACACCTTC

abundance: NA
d_gene: NA
v_gene: TRBV6-5
j_gene: TRBJ1-4
CDR3aa: CASSRMVGGGEKLFF
CDR3nt: TGTGCCAGCAGCCGTATGGTGGGGGGCGGAGAAAAACTGTTTTTT

abundance: many
d_gene: TRBD2
v_gene: TRBV7-9
j_gene: TRBJ2-2
CDR3aa: CASSSGLVGFGGELFF
CDR3nt: TGTGCCAGCAGCTCAGGACTAGTGGGTTTCGGCGGGGAGCTGTTTTTT

abundance: NA
d_gene: TRBD1
v_gene: TRBV4-1
j_gene: TRBJ2-1
CDR3aa: CASSHVNWGQGDFF
CDR3nt: TGCGCCAGCAGCCACGTCAACTGGGGACAGGGGGATTTCTTC

abundance: many
d_gene: TRBD2
v_gene: TRBV19
j_gene: TRBJ2-7
CDR3aa: CASSIEVADGRTSGGYGEQYF
CDR3nt: TGTGCCAGTAGTATAGAAGTGGCCGACGGGAGGACTAGCGGGGGGTACGGCGAGCAGTACTTC

abundance: many
d_gene: NA
v_gene: TRBV7-2
j_gene: TRBJ2-1
CDR3aa: CASSRTQLNEQFF
CDR3nt: TGTGCCAGCAGCCGGACCCAACTCAATGAGCAGTTCTTC

abundance: many
d_gene: TRBD1
v_gene: TRBV12-3/TRBV12-4
j_gene: TRBJ2-3
CDR3aa: CASSRYSPGQALQDTQYF
CDR3nt: TGTGCCAGCAGTCGATATAGTCCGGGACAGGCGCTCCAGGATACGCAGTATTTT

abundance: NA
d_gene: TRBD1
v_gene: TRBV6-5
j_gene: TRBJ2-2
CDR3aa: CASSPRTGSTGELFF
CDR3nt: TGTGCCAGCAGTCCGAGGACAGGGAGTACCGGGGAGCTGTTTTTT

abundance: NA
d_gene: NA
v_gene: TRBV20-1
j_gene: TRBJ1-3
CDR3aa: CSAAGSGNTIYF
CDR3nt: TGCAGTGCCGCAGGCTCTGGAAACACCATATATTTT

abundance: many
d_gene: TRBD1
v_gene: TRBV6-5
j_gene: TRBJ1-1
CDR3aa: CASSYGGNRQGETEAFF
CDR3nt: TGTGCCAGCAGTTACGGAGGGAATAGACAGGGCGAGACTGAAGCTTTCTTT

abundance: NA
d_gene: TRBD1
v_gene: TRBV30
j_gene: TRBJ1-5
CDR3aa: CAWSGQGNQPQHF
CDR3nt: TGTGCCTGGAGCGGACAGGGAAATCAGCCCCAGCATTTT

abundance: NA
d_gene: TRBD1
v_gene: TRBV5-1
j_gene: TRBJ2-3
CDR3aa: CASSRQGASTDTQYF
CDR3nt: TGCGCCAGCAGCCGACAGGGGGCGAGCACAGATACGCAGTATTTT

abundance: NA
d_gene: NA
v_gene: TRBV20-1
j_gene: TRBJ2-5
CDR3aa: CSTPSDTGRETQYF
CDR3nt: TGCAGTACCCCATCTGATACAGGGAGGGAGACCCAGTACTTC

abundance: NA
d_gene: NA
v_gene: TRBV7-2
j_gene: TRBJ2-7
CDR3aa: CASSLYGGTYEQYF
CDR3nt: TGTGCCAGCAGCTTATACGGGGGCACCTACGAGCAGTACTTC

abundance: NA
d_gene: NA
v_gene: TRBV6-1
j_gene: TRBJ1-5
CDR3aa: CASRGGAGQPQHF
CDR3nt: TGTGCCAGCAGGGGGGGCGCAGGTCAGCCCCAGCATTTT

abundance: NA
d_gene: NA
v_gene: TRBV5-5
j_gene: TRBJ1-1
CDR3aa: CASSLGGVNEAFF
CDR3nt: TGTGCCAGCAGCTTGGGCGGGGTGAATGAAGCTTTCTTT

abundance: NA
d_gene: TRBD1
v_gene: TRBV20-1
j_gene: TRBJ1-6
CDR3aa: CSVRTGTSPLHF
CDR3nt: TGCAGTGTAAGGACAGGAACCTCACCCCTCCACTTT

abundance: NA
d_gene: NA
v_gene: TRBV7-2
j_gene: TRBJ2-7
CDR3aa: CASRQDSHYEQYF
CDR3nt: TGTGCCAGCAGACAGGACTCGCACTACGAGCAGTACTTC